This entry describes one T cell receptor (beta chain). Those enrolled, adults aged roughly 18 to 95 years, came from about two dozen US areas. Clinical history as reported by participants underpinned cohort assignment. The sample is drawn from a study of blood T cell repertoires in COVID-19. The wider study: Sites across the United States, Italy and Spain contributed samples from acute and convalescent COVID-19. The analysed material was cDNA or gDNA that came from T cells, B-cell-depleted T cells, or PBMCs.

Produced via immunoSEQ multiplex PCR; TCRdb's table is partial and in-frame only. The sample contains 200,000 to 300,000 clones, around 88% of which appear only once. CDR1 and CDR2 from the germline V gene are SQVTM and ANQGSEA. The ends were cut back, 1 base at V and 3 bases at J, with 18 bases in the middle. This CDR3 has 16 residues. This clonotype was obtained from a woman in her 50s who had recovered from COVID-19. This rearrangement joins TRBV29-1 to TRBJ1-2; D might be TRBD1 (6 bases). Sequenced material: PBMCs or T cells enriched from blood (not recorded which). CDR3 residues: CSVEGVLARGDYGYTF. DNA of the CDR3: TGCAGCGTTGAAGGAGTTCTGGCCAGGGGAGACTATGGCTACACCTTC.